The T cell receptor (beta chain) described here comes from a study of neurological immune-mediated disorders. Study as a whole: In a group of 34 multiple sclerosis patients, roughly 31 had the relapsing-remitting type and 3 had the secondary progressive type. Study-level points and caveats: The multiple sclerosis repertoire cluster lacked an association with any feature, whether clinical or MRI.

The making of cDNA relied on 5'RACE with 10-nucleotide random UMIs. Whenever a sequencing run was performed, it yielded over 170 million TCR-beta sequences from 15-18 subjects. TCRdb itself ran the 5' RACE reads through MiXCR, one entry per CDR3 protein. The sample contains about 10,000 distinct CDR3 sequences, about 22% of which appear only once. This clonotype occurred many times. Its antigen is not identified. Trimming left V 5 bases short and J 7 bases short, with 23 bases between. CDR1 is MDHEN and CDR2 is SYDVKM in the germline V gene. CDR3 size: 16 residues. Source material: CD8+ T cells from blood. The chain has TRBV28 and TRBJ2-5; D is undetermined. The sequence came from a woman aged 40 to 55 with multiple sclerosis. DNA of the CDR3: TGTGCCAGCAGTCCCAACGAAGGGCTAGAGTTGGGGACCCAGTACTTC. This gives the protein CASSPNEGLELGTQYF.